This T cell receptor (beta chain) was recovered during a study of lymphopenia after photon versus proton radiotherapy. As to this clone: Its antigen is unknown.

Here immunoSEQ multiplex PCR was the method, and the copy in TCRdb shows in-frame clones only, minus some. The data hold approximately 23,000 clones, with about 89% observed a single time. Notes on the study in general: Under photons, naive T cells and diversity fell while effector/memory populations rose. After the lymphocyte nadir, photon-treated repertoires showed oligoclonal expansion, especially of CD8+ Temra cells.

The CDR3 totals 19 residues. J lost 0 bases, V lost 5 bases, and 13 bases had no gene match. Germline lookup yields CDR1 SEHNR and CDR2 FQNEAQ (reference sequence). The chain uses TRBV7-9 and TRBJ1-6, with 7 nucleotides matching TRBD1. This clonotype was obtained from a man older than 75 with esophageal cancer. Sequenced here: peripheral blood, sampled from a patient treated with proton-based radiotherapy. The CDR3 DNA sequence: TGTGCCAGCAGCCTCTCGACCGGGACAGTCGACTCCTATAATTCACCCCTCCACTTT. Its translation is CASSLSTGTVDSYNSPLHF.